These 23 T cell receptor beta chains were sequenced from one sample in a study of shared clonotypes between healthy human individuals. TCRdb's copy holds only in-frame clones and misses some; the assay was immunoSEQ multiplex PCR. The top ten clones hold around 0.097% of a sample with about 590,000 clones, around 95% of them seen once. Terminally differentiated effector memory CD45RA+ cells were excluded by CCR7 positive selection of CD45RO-negative cells. Sequenced material: naive CD8+ T cells sorted from blood. Source of these receptors: a woman aged 25-40 years in good health.

V is TRBV28 and J is TRBJ2-5, with 8 bases aligning to TRBD2. The assigned J gene may be wrong: the sequence end matches TRBJ2-7 better. The CDR3 runs to 14 residues. The germline V gene encodes CDR1 MDHEN and CDR2 SYDVKM. CDR3 protein: CASSHSGGLYEQYF. CDR3 sequence (DNA): TGTGCCAGCAGTCATTCGGGAGGGCTCTACGAGCAGTACTTC.

The chain combines TRBV5-8 with TRBJ2-5; a possible D gene is TRBD2 (6 bases). The CDR3 spans 15 residues. Germline V CDR1 and CDR2: SGHTS, YDEGEE. Trimming left V 5 bases short and J 2 bases short, with 16 bases between. The CDR3 nucleotides are TGTGCCAGCAGTTACGGGACTCTCACACAAGAGACCCAGTACTTC. It encodes CASSYGTLTQETQYF. The whole variable domain, remainder taken from reference TRBV5-8 and TRBJ2-5, is EAGVTQSPTHLIKTRGQQATLRCSPISGHTSVYWYQQALGLGLQFLLWYDEGEERNRGNFPPRFSGRQFPNYSSELNVNALELEDSALYLCASSYGTLTQETQYFGPGTRLLVL.

This chain connects TRBV13 to TRBJ2-5, with D possibly being TRBD2 (5 bases). The V end was cut by 3 bases, the J end by 11 bases, with 19 bases between. This CDR3 has 14 residues. The germline gives CDR1 PRHDT, CDR2 FYEKMQ (reference sequence). In DNA form, the CDR3 reads TGTGCCAGCAGCTTGAGCCTTGTTCGTGGGGAGCAGTACTTC. The encoded protein is CASSLSLVRGEQYF.

With respect to this clone: Other nucleotide sequences in the sample specify the same CDR3. The V gene is TRBV7-9, the J gene TRBJ1-2; D gene ambiguous. The CDR3 contains 12 residues. V lost 1 base to trimming and J lost 8 bases, with 8 bases between them. The germline V gene encodes CDR1 SEHNR and CDR2 FQNEAQ (reference sequence). CDR3 DNA sequence: TGTGCCAGCAGCTTAGAGGGAGACGGCTACACCTTC. This sequence encodes CASSLEGDGYTF.

The genes are TRBV28 and TRBJ2-1; possibly TRBD2 for D (5 bases). This CDR3 contains 21 residues. CDR1 is MDHEN and CDR2 is SYDVKM in the germline V gene. Deletions cut 6 bases from V and 0 bases from J, with 30 bases between. CDR3 loop: CASSLSILKGDLHSSYNEQFF. The CDR3 region has the DNA TGTGCCAGCAGCTTGAGCATCCTAAAGGGAGACCTTCACAGCTCCTACAATGAGCAGTTCTTC. Drawing the rest from reference TRBV28 and TRBJ2-1, the complete variable domain is DVKVTQSSRYLVKRTGEKVFLECVQDMDHENMFWYRQDPGLGLRLIYFSYDVKMKEKGDIPEGYSVSREKKERFSLILESASTNQTSMYLCASSLSILKGDLHSSYNEQFFGPGTRLTVL.

In the case of this clone: This sample also contains other DNA sequences that code for the same CDR3. V usage is TRBV27 and J usage is TRBJ2-7; 11 bases agree with TRBD1. Trimming cost V 1 base and J 4 bases; bases outside gene matches: 3. The CDR3 extends over 15 amino acids. Per germline, CDR1 MNHEY and CDR2 SMNVEV (reference sequence). CDR3 residues: CASSLLGTGGYEQYF. The CDR3 coding sequence is TGTGCCAGCAGTTTATTAGGGACAGGGGGTTACGAGCAGTACTTC.

The V call is TRBV9, the J call TRBJ1-1, with 7 bases matching TRBD1. This CDR3 has 17 residues. Trimming took 3 bases from V and 1 from J; bases not matched to a gene: 12. Germline V gene data show CDR1 as SGDLS and CDR2 as YYNGEE. The CDR3, as DNA: TGTGCCAGCAGCGACCCCCTGGAGGGGGCAACGAACACTGAAGCTTTCTTT. It is translated as CASSDPLEGATNTEAFF. Using reference TRBV9 and TRBJ1-1 for the parts outside the CDR3, the full variable domain is DSGVTQTPKHLITATGQRVTLRCSPRSGDLSVYWYQQSLDQGLQFLIQYYNGEERAKGNILERFSAQQFPDLHSELNLSSLELGDSALYFCASSDPLEGATNTEAFFGQGTRLTVV.

This clone has a handful of counts. The V call is TRBV23-1, the J call TRBJ2-3; tentatively, D is TRBD1 or TRBD2 (5 bases each). TRBV23-1 is sorted into the ORF group, with uncertain function. The CDR3 extends over 16 amino acids. Trimming took 3 bases from V and 2 from J, leaving 15 bases between them. The CDR3 DNA reads as TGCGCCAGCAGTCAGCGACCGGGACGGATCACAGATACGCAGTATTTT. This encodes CASSQRPGRITDTQYF.

The chain joins TRBV7-9 to TRBJ2-7, with TRBD1 matching over 7 bases. Germline values: CDR1 SEHNR, CDR2 FQNEAQ (reference sequence). The CDR3 has 14 residues. V lost 3 bases to trimming and J lost 0 bases; unmatched junction nucleotides: 2. The CDR3 spells CASSLGDSSYEQYF. In nucleotides, the CDR3 is TGTGCCAGCAGCTTGGGGGACAGCTCCTACGAGCAGTACTTC. Full variable domain (remainder filled in from reference TRBV7-9 and TRBJ2-7): DTGVSQNPRHKITKRGQNVTFRCDPISEHNRLYWYRQTLGQGPEFLTYFQNEAQLEKSRLLSDRFSAERPKGSFSTLEIQRTEQGDSAMYLCASSLGDSSYEQYFGPGTRLTVT.

The genes are TRBV4-1 and TRBJ2-1; D ambiguous. The CDR3 runs to 14 residues. From germline, CDR1 is MGHRA and CDR2 YSYEKL. Trimming stripped 0 bases from V and 10 bases from J, with 13 bases between. The CDR3 region has the DNA TGCGCCAGCAGCCAAGAAGAGGTCGGCTTGGAGCAGTTCTTC. It codes for CASSQEEVGLEQFF.

The chain employs TRBV9 and TRBJ2-7; D possibly corresponds to TRBD2 (6 bases). CDR1 and CDR2 (germline): SGDLS, YYNGEE. V was cut by 0 bases and J by 1 base, with 11 bases left in between. The CDR3 is 15 amino acids. The CDR3 nucleotides are TGTGCCAGCAGCGTAGACCCTAGCGAGTCCTACGAGCAGTACTTC. Translation: CASSVDPSESYEQYF.

The V gene is TRBV5-3, the J gene TRBJ1-5; D is possibly TRBD1 (6 bases). TRBV5-3 is assigned to the ORF class and has an uncertain function. V lost 5 bases and J lost 4, with 10 bases in between. The CDR3 is made up of 13 amino acids. CDR3 sequence (DNA): TGTGCCAGAAGGGAACAGGGTAATCAGCCCCAGCATTTT. Its protein product is CARREQGNQPQHF.

This clone has only one observation. The chain recombines TRBV29-1 with TRBJ2-1, with D possibly being TRBD2 (6 bases). Germline V gene lookup returns CDR1 SQVTM and CDR2 ANQGSEA. V dropped 6 bases and J dropped 3 bases, with 12 bases sitting between them. The CDR3 length is 13 residues. The CDR3 is CSVLRGIYNEQFF. DNA for the CDR3: TGCAGCGTCCTCCGCGGGATCTACAATGAGCAGTTCTTC.

The rearrangement joins TRBV10-2 to TRBJ2-2; D is unclear. The CDR3 consists of 14 residues. CDR1 and CDR2 from the germline V gene are WSHSY and SAAADI. Trimming removed 4 bases at V and 5 bases at J, with 11 bases between. The CDR3 sequence: CASSGGFLTGELFF. The CDR3 DNA reads as TGCGCCAGCAGTGGAGGTTTTCTAACCGGGGAGCTGTTTTTT.

V is TRBV7-9 and J is TRBJ2-7; no firm D call. This CDR3 is built from 13 residues. The V end was cut by 3 bases, the J end by 3 bases, with 9 bases between. The V gene's germline CDR1 is SEHNR and CDR2 FQNEAQ (reference sequence). CDR3 residues: CASSFSTVYEQYF. The CDR3 bases are TGTGCCAGCAGCTTCTCGACGGTCTACGAGCAGTACTTC.

This chain joins TRBV7-9 and TRBJ2-1, with 11 bases aligning to TRBD2. Germline values: CDR1 SEHNR, CDR2 FQNEAQ (reference sequence). Trimming cost V 4 bases and J 5 bases; bases outside gene matches: 7. This CDR3 comprises 16 residues. The CDR3 bases are TGTGCCAGCAGCTCTCCTAGACTAGCGGGACACAATGAGCAGTTCTTC. Translated: CASSSPRLAGHNEQFF.

The chain is built from TRBV27 and TRBJ2-7; 14 bases fit TRBD2. Trimming removed 5 bases from V and 5 bases from J; junction bases left unmatched: 5. The CDR3 runs to 15 residues. CDR1 is MNHEY and CDR2 is SMNVEV in the germline V gene (reference sequence). This CDR3 reads CASSRGTSGRDEQYF. DNA of the CDR3: TGTGCCAGCAGTCGGGGGACTAGCGGGAGAGACGAGCAGTACTTC.

A single count supports this clone. The rearrangement links TRBV4-1 to TRBJ2-7; 7 positions agree with TRBD1. CDR3 length equals 14 residues. Trimming cost V 4 bases and J 4 bases; bases outside gene matches: 7. Germline-derived CDR1 and CDR2 are MGHRA and YSYEKL. This CDR3 reads CASSRSPGQYEQYF. The CDR3 nucleotides read TGCGCCAGCAGCCGCTCCCCGGGACAGTACGAGCAGTACTTC.

This clone was observed once. The J gene is TRBJ2-7, the V gene TRBV28; D is unclear. The CDR3 is made up of 13 amino acids. Germline CDR1 MDHEN, CDR2 SYDVKM. V was clipped by 3 bases and J by 0 bases, with 6 bases between them. CDR3 region: CASSFWDSYEQYF. The CDR3 nucleotides read TGTGCCAGCAGTTTCTGGGACTCCTACGAGCAGTACTTC.

This rearrangement joins TRBV4-1 to TRBJ2-1; D is unresolved. Trimming shortened V by 7 bases and J by 0 bases, and 10 bases separated the two germline ends. The germline V gene has CDR1 MGHRA and CDR2 YSYEKL. This CDR3 spans 14 amino acids. CDR3 amino acids: CASKVTHSYNEQFF. CDR3 sequence (DNA): TGCGCCAGCAAGGTGACTCACTCCTACAATGAGCAGTTCTTC.

The rearrangement links TRBV11-2 to TRBJ2-3, with 8 bases lining up with TRBD2. This CDR3 spans 13 amino acids. Germline V gene sequence: CDR1 SGHAT, CDR2 FQNNGV. The chain's CDR3 is CAQRGRFTDTQYF. CDR3 bases: TGTGCGCAGCGGGGGCGATTCACAGATACGCAGTATTTT. Looking up the rest from reference TRBV11-2 and TRBJ2-3 gives the full variable domain: EAGVAQSPRYKIIEKRQSVAFWCNPISGHATLYWYQQILGQGPKLLIQFQNNGVVDDSQLPKDRFSAERLKGVDSTLKIQPAKLEDSAVYLCAQRGRFTDTQYFGPGTRLTVL.

The chain employs TRBV5-1 and TRBJ2-3; 7 bases line up with TRBD2. The CDR3 is made up of 15 amino acids. Germline V CDR1 and CDR2: SGHRS, YFSETQ. V dropped 2 bases and J dropped 3; count of bases not matched to a gene: 6. In DNA form, the CDR3 reads TGCGCCAGCAGCTTTTGGGGGAGGGTGACAGATACGCAGTATTTT. Translation: CASSFWGRVTDTQYF.

This clone was observed once. The chain combines TRBV7-9 with TRBJ2-7; TRBD2 is a possible D gene (6 bases). CDR1 and CDR2 (germline): SEHNR, FQNEAQ (reference sequence). The CDR3 is made up of 14 amino acids. Deletions cut 1 base from V and 4 bases from J, with 11 bases between. DNA for the CDR3: TGTGCCAGCAGCTTAGAGGGAGGAAAATACGAGCAGTACTTC. Its translation is CASSLEGGKYEQYF. Complete variable domain (other parts from reference TRBV7-9 and TRBJ2-7): DTGVSQNPRHKITKRGQNVTFRCDPISEHNRLYWYRQTLGQGPEFLTYFQNEAQLEKSRLLSDRFSAERPKGSFSTLEIQRTEQGDSAMYLCASSLEGGKYEQYFGPGTRLTVT.